The 23 T cell receptor beta chains below were found in one sample sequenced in a study of T-cell reconstitution after alpha-beta-depleted transplantation in children. Unique molecular identifiers were built into the TCRbeta library. Via MiXCR, TCRdb re-called the PCR reads, giving one row per CDR3 protein. The sample lists 250,000 to 300,000 distinct CDR3 sequences; 9.5% to 10% were seen once. The specimen comprised PBMCs from the stem cell graft donor, sampled from the stem cell graft. The origin of the receptors is a human donor who donated a stem cell graft to a child with SCID.

The rearrangement joins TRBV6-1 to TRBJ2-3, with 12 bases lining up with TRBD2. This CDR3 has 16 amino acids. V was pared by 3 bases and J by 3 bases, with 4 bases of the junction left unmatched. CDR1 is MNHNS, CDR2 SASEGT, per germline. The DNA for the CDR3 is TGTGCCAGCAGTGACGGACTAGCGGGGCCTACAGATACGCAGTATTTT. Translating gives CASSDGLAGPTDTQYF.

This clonotype was seen more than once but under ten times. The gene calls are TRBV3-1 and TRBJ1-3; D gene uncertain. The V gene lost 0 bases and the J gene lost 0 bases, with 12 bases spanning the gap. Per germline, CDR1 LGHDT and CDR2 YNNKEL (reference sequence). This CDR3 has 17 residues. The CDR3 reads CASSQEEGLTSGNTIYF. The CDR3 DNA sequence: TGTGCCAGCAGCCAAGAGGAGGGCTTAACCTCTGGAAACACCATATATTTT.

The V call is TRBV11-1, the J call TRBJ2-7; D is ambiguous. Trimming removed 5 bases from V and 3 bases from J, with 8 bases in between. CDR1 SGHAT and CDR2 FQDESV come from the germline V gene (reference sequence). The CDR3 covers 12 residues. The CDR3 DNA sequence: TGTGCCAGCAGCCCCACCGACTACGAGCAGTACTTC. It encodes CASSPTDYEQYF.

The sample holds a few counts of this clonotype. V is TRBV9 and J is TRBJ2-3; 13 bases agree with TRBD2. Germline V gene data show CDR1 as SGDLS and CDR2 as YYNGEE. This CDR3 has 16 amino acids. Unmatched junction bases numbered 4, after V lost 5 bases and J lost 1 base. The CDR3 protein is CASRGTSGDGTDTQYF. Here the CDR3 DNA reads TGTGCCAGCAGAGGGACTAGCGGGGACGGCACAGATACGCAGTATTTT.

This clonotype occurred many times. The chain joins TRBV5-6 to TRBJ2-7, with D tentatively TRBD1 (6 bases). Germline lookup yields CDR1 SGHDT and CDR2 YYEEEE. This CDR3 contains 13 residues. V lost 4 bases and J 4 bases, leaving 12 bases between the germline ends. In DNA, the CDR3 is TGTGCCAGCAGCGTGAGCAGGGGATACGAGCAGTACTTC. Translation gives CASSVSRGYEQYF.

This clonotype was counted once. The rearrangement links TRBV6-2 or TRBV6-3 to TRBJ2-3; the D is unclear. Germline V gene sequence: CDR1 MNHEY, CDR2 SVGEGT. This CDR3 comprises 11 residues. Trimming took off 8 bases at V and 1 base at J, with 4 bases between the two ends. The CDR3 spells CASAGTDTQYF. The CDR3 region has the DNA TGTGCCAGCGCTGGCACAGATACGCAGTATTTT.

This clonotype has a handful of counts. The V gene is TRBV12-3 or TRBV12-4, the J gene TRBJ2-7; no firm D call. The CDR3 length is 12 residues. Trimming pared 6 bases from V and 7 bases from J, leaving 13 bases between. The CDR3 DNA is TGTGCCAGCAGACAGCCCGGAGCGGAGCAGTACTTC. Its protein is CASRQPGAEQYF.

In this sample, this clonotype turned up a few times. V usage is TRBV20-1 and J usage is TRBJ2-7; D perhaps matches TRBD2 (6 bases). Per germline, CDR1 DFQATT and CDR2 SNEGSKA (reference sequence). Trimming removed 1 base at V and 9 bases at J, with 13 bases between. The CDR3 contains 12 residues. CDR3 DNA sequence: TGCAGTGCTAGAGGCGGGACGCTGGGGCAGTACTTC. Its protein product is CSARGGTLGQYF.

This clonotype appeared many times. The rearrangement links TRBV4-1 to TRBJ2-5, with D tentatively TRBD1 or TRBD2 (6 bases each). From germline, CDR1 is MGHRA and CDR2 YSYEKL. The ends were cut back, 0 bases at V and 2 bases at J, with 16 bases in the middle. This CDR3 has 17 residues. For the CDR3, the DNA is TGCGCCAGCAGCCAAGACCCCGGGGGCGCACAACAAGAGACCCAGTACTTC. Encoded protein: CASSQDPGGAQQETQYF.

This clonotype was seen ten or more times. The rearrangement links TRBV5-1 to TRBJ1-1; 7 bases map to TRBD1. In germline, CDR1 is SGHRS, CDR2 YFSETQ. V lost 3 bases, J lost 0 bases, and 8 bases stayed unmatched. The CDR3 length is 16 residues. CDR3 nucleotides: TGCGCCAGCAGCTCAAGACAGGGTGACATGAACACTGAAGCTTTCTTT. It encodes CASSSRQGDMNTEAFF.

V is TRBV7-9 and J is TRBJ1-2, with D possibly matching TRBD1 (5 bases). The CDR3 totals 15 residues. Trimming took 6 bases from V and 0 from J, leaving 14 bases between them. Germline V gene sequence: CDR1 SEHNR, CDR2 FQNEAQ (reference sequence). In DNA, the CDR3 is TGTGCCAGCAGGAGAGGGGACGGAGCTAACTATGGCTACACCTTC. Its protein product is CASRRGDGANYGYTF.

This clonotype was detected ten times or more. The chain carries TRBV12-3 or TRBV12-4 and TRBJ1-1; D is possibly TRBD1 (5 bases). The CDR3 contains 11 residues. The V and J ends lost 5 bases and 5 bases respectively, with 6 bases between them. DNA for the CDR3: TGTGCCAGCAGTAAGGGGACTGAAGCTTTCTTT. Protein product: CASSKGTEAFF.

This clonotype was counted between two and nine times. The chain joins TRBV4-2 to TRBJ2-1; 11 bases fit TRBD2. CDR3 length: 16 amino acids. V trimming: 0 bases; J trimming: 9 bases; junction bases outside the gene matches: 7. From germline, CDR1 is LGHNA and CDR2 YNFKEQ. The CDR3 region has the DNA TGTGCCAGCAGCCAAGATTCCGGACTAGCGGGTAGTGAGCAGTTCTTC. The encoded protein is CASSQDSGLAGSEQFF.

This clonotype was seen more than once but under ten times. The chain combines TRBV27 with TRBJ2-7; TRBD1 matches 8 bases. The CDR3 runs to 15 residues. Trimming removed 6 bases from V and 4 bases from J; junction bases left unmatched: 11. CDR1 and CDR2 from the germline V gene are MNHEY and SMNVEV (reference sequence). In nucleotides, the CDR3 is TGTGCCAGCAGCCGTGGACAGGGATCTTCATACGAGCAGTACTTC. Its protein product is CASSRGQGSSYEQYF.

This clonotype was seen repeatedly, ten times or more. The V gene is TRBV20-1, the J gene TRBJ2-1; D perhaps matches TRBD1 (5 bases). CDR1 and CDR2 (germline): DFQATT, SNEGSKA (reference sequence). The V end was cut by 1 base, the J end by 15 bases, with 13 bases between. The length of the CDR3 is 11 residues. The CDR3 protein is CSARAGSGLFF. The CDR3 DNA sequence: TGCAGTGCTAGAGCTGGGTCAGGGCTGTTCTTC.

This clonotype showed up just a few times. V is TRBV27 and J is TRBJ2-3; 8 nucleotides agree with TRBD2. The CDR3 runs to 18 residues. V dropped 5 bases and J dropped 6; count of bases not matched to a gene: 19. Germline CDR1 MNHEY, CDR2 SMNVEV (reference sequence). This CDR3 reads CASSRFTGLAGESDTQYF. In nucleotides, the CDR3 is TGTGCCAGCAGTCGATTTACCGGACTAGCTGGGGAGTCGGATACGCAGTATTTT.

The CDR3 reads CASSLSTGGWTEAFF. CDR3 DNA sequence: TGTGCCAGCAGCCTCTCCACAGGGGGCTGGACTGAAGCTTTCTTT. The chain employs TRBV6-5 and TRBJ1-1; 9 bases are shared with TRBD1. Losses at the gene ends were 6 bases for V and 5 bases for J; bases not matched to a gene: 10. The CDR3 has 15 residues. Germline CDR1 MNHEY, CDR2 SVGAGI.

This clonotype showed up many times. The rearrangement links TRBV9 to TRBJ2-5; D may match TRBD1 or TRBD2 (5 bases each). Germline CDR1 reads SGDLS; CDR2 reads YYNGEE. The CDR3 is 17 residues long. With 1 base removed from V and 4 bases from J, the gap between germline ends came to 20 bases. The CDR3 region is CASSVRDGSANPETQYF. The CDR3 region has the DNA TGTGCCAGCAGCGTAAGGGACGGGTCAGCAAACCCAGAGACCCAGTACTTC. Filled out from reference TRBV9 and TRBJ2-5, the complete variable domain reads DSGVTQTPKHLITATGQRVTLRCSPRSGDLSVYWYQQSLDQGLQFLIQYYNGEERAKGNILERFSAQQFPDLHSELNLSSLELGDSALYFCASSVRDGSANPETQYFGPGTRLLVL.

In its sample, this clonotype was seen many times. The chain is built from TRBV20-1 and TRBJ2-3; possibly TRBD1 or TRBD2 for D (5 bases each). V was clipped by 0 bases and J by 8 bases, with 12 bases between them. Germline CDR1 reads DFQATT; CDR2 reads SNEGSKA (reference sequence). The CDR3 is 13 residues long. The CDR3 loop reads CSARDPGTTTQYF. The CDR3 DNA reads TGCAGTGCTAGAGACCCCGGGACGACTACGCAGTATTTT.

This clonotype was detected a few times. This chain links TRBV12-3 or TRBV12-4 with TRBJ2-5; D assignment may be TRBD1 or TRBD2 (5 bases each). This CDR3 comprises 14 residues. V lost 8 bases, J lost 5 bases, and 18 bases lay in between. The CDR3 loop reads CASGPRGGRETQYF. CDR3 nucleotides: TGTGCCAGCGGGCCCCGGGGCGGGCGGGAGACCCAGTACTTC.

This clonotype was detected ten times or more. This chain connects TRBV12-5 to TRBJ2-3; 12 bases map to TRBD2. V was pared by 5 bases and J by 4 bases, with 10 bases of the junction left unmatched. The CDR3 covers 17 residues. CDR1 and CDR2 from the germline V gene are LGHNT and FRNRAP. The CDR3 DNA sequence: TGTGCTAGTGGTCGAAGCAGGTCTAGCGGGGGGGCAGATACGCAGTATTTT. Translated: CASGRSRSSGGADTQYF.

Only a few counts were recorded for this clonotype. The chain links TRBV10-3 to TRBJ2-1; 11 bases are shared with TRBD2. CDR1 is ENHRY and CDR2 is SYGVKD in the germline V gene. The V segment lost 3 bases and the J segment 6 bases; nucleotides outside the gene matches: 4. The CDR3 loop spans 15 amino acids. The CDR3 sequence is CAISDLAGGLNEQFF. The CDR3 coding sequence is TGTGCCATCAGTGATTTAGCGGGGGGGCTCAATGAGCAGTTCTTC.

This clonotype was detected once. This chain joins TRBV29-1 and TRBJ2-5, with 9 bases lining up with TRBD1. This CDR3 is built from 16 residues. Germline V lookup: CDR1 SQVTM, CDR2 ANQGSEA. V gave up 4 bases and J gave up 5 bases; unmatched junction bases: 14. CDR3 sequence (DNA): TGCAGCGTTGTATCGTACTCCGGGACAGGGTTGGAGACCCAGTACTTC. Its protein product is CSVVSYSGTGLETQYF.